The entry below describes one TCR beta chain. Its antigen is still unknown. These data belong to a study of T cells in Graves' hyperthyroidism and ophthalmopathy. Study results and limitations: Ophthalmopathy stood apart from stable hyperthyroidism in a 13 V-J model. Most thyroid-expanded clonotypes above 0.001 were also found in blood.

Using RNA transcripts as the source, TCR beta CDR3 regions were amplified. Carried out on the TCR CDR3, a first-round RT-PCR used the HTBI primer set. TCRdb fed the multiplex PCR reads into MiXCR, producing one record per CDR3 protein. The sample records approximately 520,000 distinct CDR3 sequences, around a quarter being singletons. Together with thyroid ultrasound, orbital computed tomography, serum thyroxine and TRAb, clinical symptoms were used for diagnoses. It was 8 to 10 ml of fresh peripheral blood that supplied the PBMCs. Trimming stripped 6 bases from V and 1 base from J, with 12 bases between. The CDR3 sequence is 14 residues long.

Material for sequencing was blood. This receptor was taken from a woman aged 25 to 39 with Graves' ophthalmopathy. The rearrangement joins TRBV12-3 or TRBV12-4 to TRBJ1-2; D not resolved. CDR3 nucleotides: TGTGCCAGCAGCCCCGGACGGATTAACTATGGCTACACCTTC. Protein sequence: CASSPGRINYGYTF.